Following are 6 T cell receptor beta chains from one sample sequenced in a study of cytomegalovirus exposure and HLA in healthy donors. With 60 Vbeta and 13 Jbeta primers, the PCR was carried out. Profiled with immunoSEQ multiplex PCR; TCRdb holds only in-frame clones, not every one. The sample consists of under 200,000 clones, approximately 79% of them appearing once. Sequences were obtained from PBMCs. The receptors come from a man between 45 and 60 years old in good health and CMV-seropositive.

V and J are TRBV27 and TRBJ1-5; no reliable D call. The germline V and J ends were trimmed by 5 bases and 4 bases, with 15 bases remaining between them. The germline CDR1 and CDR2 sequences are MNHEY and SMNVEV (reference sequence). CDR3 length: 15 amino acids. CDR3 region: CASSIAYGPNQPQHF. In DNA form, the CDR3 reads TGTGCCAGCAGTATAGCGTACGGGCCTAATCAGCCCCAGCATTTT.

CDR3 in DNA: TGTGCCAGCAGGACCGGGGCTGAAGCTTTCTTT. Protein: CASRTGAEAFF. V gene TRBV2 combines with J gene TRBJ1-1; D gene uncertain. Per the germline V gene, CDR1 is SNHLY and CDR2 is FYNNEI. The CDR3 contains 11 residues. The V end lost 6 bases, the J end lost 6 bases, and 8 bases lay between the germline ends.

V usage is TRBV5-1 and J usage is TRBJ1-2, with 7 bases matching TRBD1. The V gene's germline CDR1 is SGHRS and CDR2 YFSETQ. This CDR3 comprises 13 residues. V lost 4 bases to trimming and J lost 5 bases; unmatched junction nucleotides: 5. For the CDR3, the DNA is TGCGCCAGCAGCGCAGGACAGGTTTATGGCTACACCTTC. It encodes CASSAGQVYGYTF.

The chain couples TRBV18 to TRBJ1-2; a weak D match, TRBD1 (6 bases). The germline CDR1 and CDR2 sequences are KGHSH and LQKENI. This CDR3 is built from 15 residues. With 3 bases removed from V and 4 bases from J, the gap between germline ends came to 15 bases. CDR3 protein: CASSPTGTRGYGYTF. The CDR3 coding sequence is TGTGCCAGCTCACCCACAGGGACAAGGGGCTATGGCTACACCTTC.

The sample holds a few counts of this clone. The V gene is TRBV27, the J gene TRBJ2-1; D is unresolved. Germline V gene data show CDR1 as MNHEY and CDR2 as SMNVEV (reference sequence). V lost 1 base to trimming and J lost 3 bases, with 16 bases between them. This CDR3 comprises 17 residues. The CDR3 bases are TGTGCCAGCAGTTTATTCAGATGGGCCCGGCGCTACAATGAGCAGTTCTTC. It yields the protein CASSLFRWARRYNEQFF.

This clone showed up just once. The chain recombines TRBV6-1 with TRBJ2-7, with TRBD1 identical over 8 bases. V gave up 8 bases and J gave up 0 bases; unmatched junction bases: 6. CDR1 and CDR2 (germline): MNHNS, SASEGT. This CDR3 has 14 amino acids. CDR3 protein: CASCRDRTSYEQYF. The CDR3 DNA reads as TGTGCCAGCTGCCGGGACAGGACCTCCTACGAGCAGTACTTC.